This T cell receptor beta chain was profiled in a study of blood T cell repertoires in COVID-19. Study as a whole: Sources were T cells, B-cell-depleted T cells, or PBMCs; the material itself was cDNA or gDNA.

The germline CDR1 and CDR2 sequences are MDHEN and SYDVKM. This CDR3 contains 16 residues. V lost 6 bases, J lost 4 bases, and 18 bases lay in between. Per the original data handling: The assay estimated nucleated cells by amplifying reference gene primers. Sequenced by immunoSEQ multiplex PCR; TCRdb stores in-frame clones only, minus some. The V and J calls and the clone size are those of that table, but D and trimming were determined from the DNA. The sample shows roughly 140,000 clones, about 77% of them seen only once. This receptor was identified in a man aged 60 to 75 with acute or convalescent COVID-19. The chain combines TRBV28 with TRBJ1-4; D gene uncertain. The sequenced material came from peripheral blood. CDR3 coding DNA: TGTGCCAGCAGCCCCACCCGAGGCAGTCTTAATGAAAAACTGTTTTTT. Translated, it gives CASSPTRGSLNEKLFF. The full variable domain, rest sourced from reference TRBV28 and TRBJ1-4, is DVKVTQSSRYLVKRTGEKVFLECVQDMDHENMFWYRQDPGLGLRLIYFSYDVKMKEKGDIPEGYSVSREKKERFSLILESASTNQTSMYLCASSPTRGSLNEKLFFGSGTQLSVL.